This T cell receptor (beta chain) derives from a study of blood T cell repertoires in COVID-19. Study summary: Sites in the United States, Italy and Spain provided acute and convalescent COVID-19 samples. The cDNA or gDNA used as material had been derived from T cells, B-cell-depleted T cells, or PBMCs.

Authors' data handling: Amplified reference gene primers provided the basis for estimating nucleated cell counts. Measured with immunoSEQ multiplex PCR; TCRdb has only the in-frame clones, and not every one. That table gives V, J and clone size, and the DNA gave D and trimming. Of a few hundred thousand clones in the sample, 65% to 85% are singletons; the top ten hold less than 3.5%. Trimming left V 7 bases short and J 6 bases short, with 9 bases between. This CDR3 is built from 11 residues. Germline V CDR1 and CDR2: MNHEY, SVGAGI. The chain links TRBV6-5 to TRBJ1-2; D uncertain. The source is a man aged 50 or older with active or convalescent COVID-19. The sample was peripheral blood. CDR3 sequence: CASTPGDGYTF. CDR3 nucleotide sequence: TGTGCCAGCACACCCGGGGATGGCTACACCTTC.